The clone carrying this T cell receptor (beta chain) was seen a few times. The target antigen is unknown. These data are taken from a study of cytomegalovirus exposure and HLA in healthy donors. Regarding the study as a whole: CMV antigen specificity of three CMV-associated chains was confirmed in vitro. Analysis was carried out at a later point, and it linked a missense DCLRE1C variant to TCR beta V- and J-gene trimming. Solely CMV serostatus was available to characterize immune exposure.

Vbeta (60) and Jbeta (13) primers were used in the PCR. The table came from immunoSEQ multiplex PCR; TCRdb's copy has only in-frame clones and leaves some out. The table has under 200,000 clones, about 73% seen once. Though probably carrying unrecorded immune exposures, donors were nominally healthy at sampling. The CDR3 is 13 amino acids. With 1 base removed from V and 10 bases from J, the gap between germline ends came to 8 bases. The germline V gene has CDR1 SEHNR and CDR2 FQNEAQ (reference sequence). This chain connects TRBV7-9 to TRBJ1-6; D is undetermined. Sequenced input: PBMCs. This TCR derives from a woman aged 40 to 50 in good health and CMV-seronegative. CDR3 in amino acids: CASSLDGESPLHF. As DNA, the CDR3 is TGTGCCAGCAGCTTAGACGGGGAATCACCCCTCCACTTT.